One T cell receptor (beta chain) is described in this entry. The data belong to a study of blood T cell repertoires in COVID-19. The data were produced by immunoSEQ multiplex PCR, yet TCRdb's version contains in-frame clones alone and is incomplete. The data hold around 150,000 clones, with 75% to 90% observed a single time. CDR1 and CDR2 (germline): MDHEN, SYDVKM. The junction had 11 bases not matched to a gene; V was cut back by 3 bases and J by 4 bases. The CDR3 has 16 amino acids. The material sequenced was peripheral blood. The V and J genes are TRBV28 and TRBJ2-5; 7 positions agree with TRBD2. This receptor was taken from a man aged 65-85 years with acute or convalescent COVID-19. The CDR3 protein is CASSFQGRGVRETQYF. CDR3 sequence (DNA): TGTGCCAGCAGTTTTCAGGGCCGGGGGGTGAGAGAGACCCAGTACTTC.